This T cell receptor (beta chain) stems from a study of beta chain features in type 1 diabetes. Findings and limits, study-wide: Type 1 diabetes patients had TCRB CDR3s that were shorter (moderately but significantly so) in all four CD4+ subsets. The question of HLA type influencing TCRB rearrangement was one that remained unresolved here.

This CDR3 contains 14 residues. Germline values: CDR1 LNHDA, CDR2 SQIVND (reference sequence). Trimming removed 8 bases from V and 5 bases from J, with 18 bases in between. TCRB transcripts that were expressed got sequenced, as all of the isolated RNA had been reverse transcribed. Sequenced by immunoSEQ multiplex PCR; TCRdb stores in-frame clones only, minus some. The data hold 400,000 or so clones, with around a tenth observed a single time. This clone was found a few times. Its target is unknown. The sequence was obtained from a man younger than 40 with type 1 diabetes. The chain joins TRBV19 to TRBJ2-5; perhaps TRBD2 as D (6 bases). Sample: central memory CD4+ T cells from blood. The CDR3 protein is CASGNSGVGETQYF. The CDR3 bases are TGTGCCAGTGGTAACTCGGGAGTCGGCGAGACCCAGTACTTC.